This entry describes one T cell receptor beta chain. TRAV and TRBV primers primed cDNA for both TCRalpha and TCRbeta. Using a constant-region primer together with a V-primer adapter, TCRs were subjected to 15 to 20 PCR cycles of amplification. TCRdb re-called the reads with MiXCR, one entry per CDR3 protein. Here the sample spans 15,000 or so distinct CDR3 sequences, approximately 50% being singletons. The data were taken from a study of low-dose radiotherapy and immunotherapy resistance in tumors. This CDR3 is 18 amino acids long. Between the trimmed V and J ends, which lost 1 base and 0 bases, there was a span of 17 bases. The germline V gene encodes CDR1 LNHNV and CDR2 YYDKDF (reference sequence).

The source of this sequence is a human donor with advanced metastatic prostate, ovarian, gallbladder or colorectal cancer (not recorded which). This table probably holds off-target reads from a library built for another chain. The gene calls are TRBV15 and TRBJ2-3, with no clear D. The CDR3 loop reads CATSRALRTTLSTDTQYF. In nucleotides, the CDR3 is TGTGCCACCAGCAGAGCCCTACGGACGACACTTAGCACAGATACGCAGTATTTT.